Listed here are 30 T cell receptor beta chains from one sample, sequenced in a study of tumor T cells in aggressive B-cell lymphoma. TCRdb's copy holds only in-frame clones and misses some; the assay was immunoSEQ multiplex PCR. The sample has 1,700 or so clones, approximately 93% seen once. The sequenced sample consisted of tumor tissue. These receptors all stem from an adult with diffuse large B cell lymphoma. Some clones in this sample may be carry-over from other donors' samples.

The CDR3 nucleotides read TGTGCCAGCAGTGCGGCCACAGGGCCAGATACGCAGTATTTT. Translation: CASSAATGPDTQYF. The chain couples TRBV25-1 to TRBJ2-3; maybe TRBD1 (6 bases). CDR3 length: 14 residues. Germline V CDR1 and CDR2: MGHDK, SYGVNS. Trimming cost V 4 bases and J 4 bases, with 12 bases left between them.

The chain employs TRBV11-3 and TRBJ2-7; 9 nucleotides match TRBD2. Per germline, CDR1 SGHNT and CDR2 YENEEA. The CDR3 sequence is 14 residues long. V shed 5 bases and J 0 bases; nucleotides not matched to a gene: 2. The CDR3 coding sequence is TGTGCCAGCAGCCCTAGCGGGGTCTCCTACGAGCAGTACTTC. Encoded protein: CASSPSGVSYEQYF.

The rearrangement joins TRBV9 to TRBJ1-5, with TRBD1 as a possible D gene (5 bases). The germline gives CDR1 SGDLS, CDR2 YYNGEE. Trimming left V 0 bases short and J 7 bases short, with 8 bases between. The CDR3 runs 13 residues. This chain's CDR3 is CASSVGGRQPQHF. The DNA for the CDR3 is TGTGCCAGCAGCGTAGGGGGGAGGCAGCCCCAGCATTTT.

The chain recombines TRBV5-1 with TRBJ2-3; D perhaps matches TRBD2 (6 bases). Trimming cost V 0 bases and J 1 base, with 6 bases left between them. In germline, CDR1 is SGHRS, CDR2 YFSETQ. The CDR3 runs to 14 residues. For the CDR3, the DNA is TGCGCCAGCAGCTTGGGGGGGGGCACAGATACGCAGTATTTT. Amino acids: CASSLGGGTDTQYF.

The chain couples TRBV5-1 to TRBJ1-1; perhaps TRBD1 as D (6 bases). CDR1 and CDR2 from the germline V gene are SGHRS and YFSETQ. The CDR3 extends over 14 amino acids. V lost 0 bases, J lost 5 bases, and 11 bases lay in between. In DNA, the CDR3 is TGCGCCAGCAGCTTGGATAGAAGGGGGACTGAAGCTTTCTTT. This codes for CASSLDRRGTEAFF.

The V and J genes are TRBV7-3 and TRBJ2-5; D gene unclear. Deletions cut 3 bases from V and 0 bases from J, with 5 bases between. Germline CDR1 reads SGHTA; CDR2 reads FQGTGA. This CDR3 contains 13 residues. The chain's CDR3 is CASSFGDQETQYF. Written as DNA, the CDR3 is TGTGCCAGCAGCTTCGGTGACCAAGAGACCCAGTACTTC.

The chain recombines TRBV15 with TRBJ2-5, with D tentatively TRBD2 (6 bases). This CDR3 has 17 amino acids. The germline V gene encodes CDR1 LNHNV and CDR2 YYDKDF (reference sequence). The V gene lost 0 bases and the J gene lost 5 bases, with 19 bases spanning the gap. CDR3 residues: CATSRDGVGGLRETQYF. DNA for the CDR3: TGTGCCACCAGCAGAGATGGGGTGGGGGGTCTCCGGGAGACCCAGTACTTC. Complete variable domain (other parts from reference TRBV15 and TRBJ2-5): DAMVIQNPRYQVTQFGKPVTLSCSQTLNHNVMYWYQQKSSQAPKLLFHYYDKDFNNEADTPDNFQSRRPNTSFCFLDIRSPGLGDTAMYLCATSRDGVGGLRETQYFGPGTRLLVL.

The V call is TRBV5-5, the J call TRBJ2-6, with 7 bases aligning to TRBD1. Germline CDR1 SGHKS, CDR2 YYEKEE (reference sequence). V dropped 7 bases and J dropped 4; count of bases not matched to a gene: 8. The CDR3 is 15 residues long. The CDR3 DNA reads TGTGCCAGCCGAGACAGGGTTGGCGGGGCCAACGTCCTGACTTTC. Translated: CASRDRVGGANVLTF.

This clone has just one count. The chain uses TRBV5-1 and TRBJ1-1, with D possibly matching TRBD1 (5 bases). The length of the CDR3 is 14 residues. Trimming pared 7 bases from V and 1 base from J, leaving 14 bases between. The germline V gene encodes CDR1 SGHRS and CDR2 YFSETQ. CDR3 sequence: CASAIGHPNTEAFF. The DNA for the CDR3 is TGCGCCAGCGCAATTGGACACCCGAACACTGAAGCTTTCTTT.

This chain links TRBV27 with TRBJ2-7; D is possibly TRBD1 (8 bases). Per the germline V gene, CDR1 is MNHEY and CDR2 is SMNVEV (reference sequence). Deletions cut 4 bases from V and 3 bases from J, with 13 bases between. The CDR3 length is 14 residues. CDR3 sequence (DNA): TGTGCCAGCAGTTCGAACAGGGGGGGCTACGAGCAGTACTTC. This encodes CASSSNRGGYEQYF.

V usage is TRBV23-1 and J usage is TRBJ1-2; D is possibly TRBD1 (6 bases). TRBV23-1 qualifies as an ORF whose function is uncertain. The V end lost 4 bases, the J end lost 3 bases, and 9 bases lay between the germline ends. The CDR3 is 13 residues long. The CDR3 DNA reads TGCGCCAGCAGTCGCCACAGGGACTATGGCTACACCTTC. Protein: CASSRHRDYGYTF.

The V call is TRBV11-1, the J call TRBJ1-1; a possible D gene is TRBD1 (5 bases). The CDR3 spans 15 residues. V lost 0 bases and J lost 2, with 10 bases in between. Per germline, CDR1 SGHAT and CDR2 FQDESV (reference sequence). The CDR3 DNA reads as TGTGCCAGCAGCTTAGCAGCAGGGACTAACACTGAAGCTTTCTTT. Translated: CASSLAAGTNTEAFF.

The chain uses TRBV7-6 and TRBJ2-3, with D perhaps matching TRBD1 (6 bases). The ends were cut back, 5 bases at V and 7 bases at J, with 13 bases in the middle. This CDR3 has 13 residues. Looked up from germline, CDR1 is SGHVS and CDR2 is FNYEAQ. The CDR3 here is CASSLNRENTQYF. In nucleotides, the CDR3 is TGTGCCAGCAGCCTGAACAGGGAAAATACGCAGTATTTT.

V and J are TRBV2 and TRBJ1-3, with TRBD1 matching over 7 bases. This CDR3 contains 15 residues. Germline CDR1 is SNHLY and CDR2 is FYNNEI. V dropped 5 bases and J dropped 0; count of bases not matched to a gene: 4. The CDR3 DNA is TGTGCCAGCAGTCAGGGGGACTTCTCTGGAAACACCATATATTTT. This gives the protein CASSQGDFSGNTIYF.

The V gene is TRBV14, the J gene TRBJ1-4; a possible D gene is TRBD1 (6 bases). The CDR3 has 15 amino acids. V was shortened by 1 base and J by 8 bases, with 14 bases between the two germline ends. Germline V gene lookup returns CDR1 SGHDN and CDR2 FVKESK. CDR3 region: CASSQGGQSKEKLFF. DNA of the CDR3: TGTGCCAGCAGCCAAGGTGGACAGTCAAAAGAAAAACTGTTTTTT.

The V and J genes are TRBV30 and TRBJ2-1; the match to TRBD2 covers 13 bases. With 2 bases clipped from V and 6 bases from J, the junction kept 7 bases outside the gene matches. Germline V lookup: CDR1 GTSNPN, CDR2 SVGIG (reference sequence). This CDR3 is 16 amino acids long. The CDR3 reads CAWSLWTSGSPNEQFF. In DNA, the CDR3 is TGTGCCTGGAGTCTCTGGACTAGCGGGAGTCCCAATGAGCAGTTCTTC.

The genes are TRBV9 and TRBJ2-7; D call uncertain. V was clipped by 0 bases and J by 3 bases, with 7 bases between them. The CDR3 consists of 13 residues. CDR1 and CDR2 from the germline V gene are SGDLS and YYNGEE. The CDR3 sequence: CASSVAEFYEQYF. The CDR3, as DNA: TGTGCCAGCAGCGTAGCGGAGTTCTACGAGCAGTACTTC.

The chain couples TRBV15 to TRBJ2-1; D is uncertain. V lost 0 bases, J lost 4 bases, and 19 bases lay in between. In germline, CDR1 is LNHNV, CDR2 YYDKDF (reference sequence). The CDR3 spans 18 residues. The CDR3 loop reads CATSRDLSQVMAYNEQFF. Here the CDR3 DNA reads TGTGCCACCAGCAGAGATCTCTCCCAGGTAATGGCGTACAATGAGCAGTTCTTC.

CDR3 bases: TGTGCCAGCAGCTTAGGGCCTGTTTCCTATGGCTACACCTTC. Amino acids: CASSLGPVSYGYTF. The V gene is TRBV7-2, the J gene TRBJ1-2; D not certain. Per the germline V gene, CDR1 is SGHTA and CDR2 is FQGNSA. There are 14 residues in the CDR3. The V gene lost 1 base and the J gene lost 4 bases, with 10 bases spanning the gap.

The chain uses TRBV10-3 and TRBJ2-7, with 7 nucleotides matching TRBD2. Trimming took 0 bases from V and 2 from J; bases not matched to a gene: 1. The CDR3 contains 14 residues. The V gene's germline CDR1 is ENHRY and CDR2 SYGVKD. The CDR3 DNA is TGTGCCATCAGTGAGTCTACTAGCGCCTACGAGCAGTACTTC. It is translated as CAISESTSAYEQYF.

Turning to this clone: In the same sample, other DNA sequences code for this CDR3. V gene TRBV28 combines with J gene TRBJ1-5, with 8 bases that match TRBD1. J gave up 2 bases and V 6 bases, and 3 bases lay outside the gene matches. The CDR3 covers 14 residues. Germline CDR1 MDHEN, CDR2 SYDVKM. CDR3 bases: TGTGCCAGCAGCCTGACAGGGGGCAATCAGCCCCAGCATTTT. Translated, it gives CASSLTGGNQPQHF.

This chain uses TRBV18 with TRBJ1-4; D is unclear. Trimming took 4 bases from V and 4 from J, leaving 16 bases between them. The CDR3 loop spans 16 amino acids. CDR1 and CDR2 from the germline V gene are KGHSH and LQKENI. CDR3 amino acids: CASSLLSHRGNEKLFF. The CDR3 DNA follows: TGTGCCAGCTCACTACTCAGCCATCGGGGTAATGAAAAACTGTTTTTT.

This clone has only one observation. The chain is built from TRBV18 and TRBJ2-7; tentative D call: TRBD1 (6 bases). The CDR3 is 12 amino acids. Deletions cut 0 bases from V and 9 bases from J, with 9 bases between. Germline V CDR1 and CDR2: KGHSH, LQKENI. CDR3: CASSPPQGTQYF. CDR3 bases: TGTGCCAGCTCACCACCCCAGGGGACGCAGTACTTC.

DNA for the CDR3: TGCAGCGTTGTTGTCGACAGTGTGGGCAATCAGCCCCAGCATTTT. Translation: CSVVVDSVGNQPQHF. V gene TRBV29-1 combines with J gene TRBJ1-5, with D perhaps TRBD1 (5 bases). The CDR3 totals 15 residues. V lost 4 bases and J 2 bases, leaving 15 bases between the germline ends. CDR1 and CDR2 from the germline V gene are SQVTM and ANQGSEA.

As DNA, the CDR3 is TGTGCCAGCAGGAACGGACTTAAGTTGTCAGAGACCCAGTACTTC. It translates to CASRNGLKLSETQYF. V gene TRBV7-9 combines with J gene TRBJ2-5, with D possibly being TRBD2 (5 bases). Trimming removed 6 bases at V and 4 bases at J, with 18 bases between. The length of the CDR3 is 15 residues. Germline CDR1 and CDR2: SEHNR and FQNEAQ (reference sequence).

In its sample, this clone was seen once. The chain employs TRBV9 and TRBJ1-1; 7 nucleotides agree with TRBD1. Germline V CDR1 and CDR2: SGDLS, YYNGEE. This CDR3 region has 13 residues. V lost 4 bases to trimming and J lost 6 bases; unmatched junction nucleotides: 6. CDR3 amino acids: CASSITGQSEAFF. CDR3 bases: TGTGCCAGCAGCATAACGGGACAGTCTGAAGCTTTCTTT.

The chain couples TRBV7-9 to TRBJ2-2; no reliable D call. Germline CDR1 SEHNR, CDR2 FQNEAQ (reference sequence). Trimming stripped 1 base from V and 4 bases from J, with 4 bases between. The CDR3 has 13 residues. The CDR3: CASSLDFTGELFF. The CDR3 DNA reads TGTGCCAGCAGCTTAGACTTCACCGGGGAGCTGTTTTTT.

The chain is built from TRBV6-5 and TRBJ1-6; 9 positions match TRBD1. The germline V gene has CDR1 MNHEY and CDR2 SVGAGI. V trimming: 2 bases; J trimming: 7 bases; junction bases outside the gene matches: 0. This CDR3 has 14 amino acids. The CDR3, as DNA: TGTGCCAGCAGTTACGGGACAGGGAATTCACCCCTCCACTTT. The encoded protein is CASSYGTGNSPLHF.

J is TRBJ2-7 and V is TRBV5-1; 9 positions match TRBD1. The CDR3 runs to 15 residues. CDR1 and CDR2 (germline): SGHRS, YFSETQ. V lost 4 bases to trimming and J lost 1 base; unmatched junction nucleotides: 6. CDR3 protein: CASSPDRGPSYEQYF. The CDR3 region has the DNA TGCGCCAGCAGCCCGGACAGGGGACCTTCCTACGAGCAGTACTTC.

The chain couples TRBV6-1 to TRBJ1-2; 7 bases map to TRBD1. Germline V CDR1 and CDR2: MNHNS, SASEGT. V shed 2 bases, J shed 0 bases, and the junction held 3 bases outside the gene matches. This CDR3 has 15 amino acids. In nucleotides, the CDR3 is TGTGCCAGCAGTGAACCAGGGGGGCCTAACTATGGCTACACCTTC. It translates to CASSEPGGPNYGYTF.